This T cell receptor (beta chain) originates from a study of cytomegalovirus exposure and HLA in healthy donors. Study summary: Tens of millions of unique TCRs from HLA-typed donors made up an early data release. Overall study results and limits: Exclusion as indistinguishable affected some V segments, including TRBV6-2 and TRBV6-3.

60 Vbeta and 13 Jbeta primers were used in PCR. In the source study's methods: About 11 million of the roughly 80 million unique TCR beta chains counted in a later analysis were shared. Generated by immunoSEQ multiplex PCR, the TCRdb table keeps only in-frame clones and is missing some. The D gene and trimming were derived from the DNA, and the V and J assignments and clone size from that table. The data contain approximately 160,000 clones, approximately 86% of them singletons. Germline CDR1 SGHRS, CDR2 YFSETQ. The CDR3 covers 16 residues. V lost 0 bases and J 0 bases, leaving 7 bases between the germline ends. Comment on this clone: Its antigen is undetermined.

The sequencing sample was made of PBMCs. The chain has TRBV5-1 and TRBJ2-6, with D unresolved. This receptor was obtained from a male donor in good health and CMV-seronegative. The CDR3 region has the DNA TGCGCCAGCAGCTTGGGGCCTAGCTCTGGGGCCAACGTCCTGACTTTC. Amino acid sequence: CASSLGPSSGANVLTF.